Sequencing of this T cell receptor beta chain was carried out in a study of cytomegalovirus exposure and HLA in healthy donors. PCR used 60 Vbeta primers and 13 Jbeta primers. Sequenced by immunoSEQ multiplex PCR; TCRdb stores in-frame clones only, minus some. The sample gives around 100,000 clones, 76% of which show up once; about 4.3% is in the top ten. The CDR3 extends over 15 amino acids. V lost 1 base, J lost 5 bases, and 14 bases lay in between. CDR1 and CDR2 (germline): SGHDN, FVKESK. This TCR derives from a man in his forties in good health and CMV-seronegative. The rearrangement links TRBV14 to TRBJ2-5; possible D gene TRBD1, 5 bases. The sequencing input was PBMCs. CDR3 residues: CASSQGNRNRETQYF. Here the CDR3 DNA reads TGTGCCAGCAGCCAAGGAAACAGGAATCGGGAGACCCAGTACTTC.